Reported below is one T cell receptor (beta chain). Its antigen is not known. The sample belongs to a study of T cell repertoires in cytomegalovirus infection. Across the whole study: Public TCR beta signatures were indicative of both CMV infection and a matching HLA type. The study, taken as a whole, reports: HLA-C-restricted CMV clonotypes gave the most frequent clonotype in two of eight donors. Carriers of CMV and the relevant HLA type were discriminated by public TCR beta frequency.

Each CDR3 protein is one row after TCRdb ran MiXCR on the reads. The sample includes a few hundred thousand distinct CDR3 sequences, roughly 13% of them seen just once. This CDR3 is 17 amino acids long. Unmatched junction bases numbered 10, after V lost 3 bases and J lost 1 base. The germline V gene has CDR1 SQVTM and CDR2 ANQGSEA. Sequences were obtained from PBMCs. The rearrangement joins TRBV29-1 to TRBJ2-5; 11 nucleotides match TRBD2. The origin of this receptor is a human donor in good health (CMV status not recorded). Some clones in this sample may be carry-over from other donors' samples. Here the CDR3 reads CSVDDPTSGAVQETQYF. In DNA form, the CDR3 reads TGCAGCGTTGACGATCCGACTAGCGGGGCGGTCCAAGAGACCCAGTACTTC.